The clone carrying this T cell receptor (beta chain) showed up just a few times. Antigen: not known. The sample is drawn from a study of cytomegalovirus exposure and HLA in healthy donors. Researchers ran the PCR with 60 Vbeta and 13 Jbeta primers. Method: immunoSEQ multiplex PCR; TCRdb's copy keeps in-frame clones and lacks some. The data show 150,000 or so clones, around 82% seen once. Germline V CDR1 and CDR2: MNHEY, SMNVEV (reference sequence). V lost 6 bases and J 1 base, leaving 18 bases between the germline ends. CDR3 size: 16 residues. General study findings and limits: According to an earlier analysis, most TCR beta V segments yielded productive rearrangements about 87% or about 30% of the time. When analyzed later, a missense DCLRE1C variant was found to be linked to TCR beta V- and J-gene trimming. A few chains tied to CMV proved CMV antigen-specific in vitro.

All the people who gave samples were healthy bone marrow donors. The sequencing sample was made of PBMCs. V and J are TRBV27 and TRBJ1-2; no clear D gene. The TCR was taken from a middle-aged man in good health and CMV-seronegative. This CDR3 reads CASRGVSQLINYGYTF. The CDR3 region has the DNA TGTGCCAGCAGGGGAGTGAGTCAGCTAATTAACTATGGCTACACCTTC.